This is a list of T cell receptor beta chains from one sample in a study of blood T cell repertoires in COVID-19. TCRdb keeps only in-frame clones here, not all; method: immunoSEQ multiplex PCR. The sample records some 120,000 clones, roughly 79% being singletons. Sequencing was done on a sample of peripheral blood. These TCRs come from a man aged 70 or older with active or convalescent COVID-19. CDR3s include the opening cysteine and the closing phenylalanine or tryptophan. Fields, in order: J gene, D gene, V gene, CDR3 length, clone size, CDR3 protein, CDR3 DNA. A D gene is named only where the DNA matches it firmly. The size entry is marked missing in some rows and otherwise reads once, few, many or a size class.

TRBJ2-3,NA,TRBV24-1,14,NA,CATSDPVSTDTQYF,TGTGCCACCAGTGACCCAGTTAGCACAGATACGCAGTATTTT
TRBJ1-1,NA,TRBV11-2,15,once,CASSTVRGGNTEAFF,TGTGCCAGCAGCACCGTCCGGGGGGGGAACACTGAAGCTTTCTTT
TRBJ1-6,NA,TRBV7-2,15,NA,CASSLDQGYNSPLHF,TGTGCCAGCAGCTTAGACCAGGGCTATAATTCACCCCTCCACTTT
TRBJ1-2,NA,TRBV28,11,NA,CASDGAYGYTF,TGTGCCAGCGACGGAGCCTATGGCTACACCTTC
TRBJ1-1,NA,TRBV3-1/TRBV3-2,16,NA,CASSQPDRWENTEAFF,TGTGCCAGCAGCCAACCCGACAGGTGGGAGAACACTGAAGCTTTCTTT
TRBJ2-2,NA,TRBV12-3/TRBV12-4,12,NA,CASSLGGGGLFF,TGTGCCAGCAGTTTGGGCGGTGGAGGACTGTTTTTT
TRBJ2-5,NA,TRBV9,16,NA,CASSAQGGGRQETQYF,TGTGCCAGCAGCGCACAGGGTGGCGGGCGGCAAGAGACCCAGTACTTC
TRBJ1-2,NA,TRBV10-3,13,NA,CAISEGTYSGYTF,TGTGCCATCAGTGAGGGGACATATAGCGGCTACACCTTC
TRBJ1-3,NA,TRBV2,15,NA,CASSGAGRSGNTIYF,TGTGCCAGCAGTGGGGCCGGCCGCTCTGGAAACACCATATATTTT
TRBJ1-3,TRBD1,TRBV7-9,13,once,CASRTGTGNTIYF,TGTGCCAGCAGGACAGGGACTGGAAACACCATATATTTT
TRBJ1-4,TRBD1,TRBV19,17,NA,CASRKTGEVPTNEKLFF,TGTGCCAGTAGGAAGACAGGGGAGGTACCCACTAATGAAAAACTGTTTTTT
TRBJ2-1,TRBD2,TRBV7-2,17,NA,CASSIRGGARSYNEQFF,TGTGCCAGCAGCATACGCGGGGGGGCCCGTTCCTACAATGAGCAGTTCTTC
TRBJ2-7,TRBD1,TRBV29-1,13,NA,CSVDPTGTYEQYF,TGCAGCGTTGACCCGACAGGGACCTACGAGCAGTACTTC
TRBJ1-1,TRBD1,TRBV5-6,17,NA,CASSSRTGTPGNTEAFF,TGTGCCAGCAGCTCCCGGACAGGTACACCCGGTAACACTGAAGCTTTCTTT
TRBJ1-2,NA,TRBV7-6,15,few,CASRPPGNDLYGYTF,TGTGCCAGCCGGCCACCAGGGAACGACCTCTATGGCTACACCTTC
TRBJ2-7,NA,TRBV27,15,few,CASSFRDKSSYEQYF,TGTGCCAGCAGTTTCCGGGACAAGTCTTCTTACGAGCAGTACTTC
TRBJ2-7,TRBD2,TRBV12-3/TRBV12-4,13,NA,CASSFSGRYEQYF,TGTGCCAGCAGTTTTAGCGGGAGATACGAGCAGTACTTC